The rows below give T cell receptor beta chains drawn from one sample of a study of blood T cell repertoires in COVID-19. The repertoire was sequenced with immunoSEQ multiplex PCR; TCRdb's copy has only in-frame clones and lacks some. This table has 200,000 to 300,000 clones, over 90% appearing once. The sample consisted of peripheral blood. The receptors here all came from a man aged 25-45 years with COVID-19, enrolled during active disease. Each CDR3 is given with its conserved first and last residue. D genes are given only for firm matches. Not all rows give a size; the values are once, few, many and, for expanded clones, a class.

TRBV7-9	.	.	13	TRBJ1-4	CASSSGGGEKLFF	TGTGCCAGCAGCTCGGGGGGAGGTGAAAAACTGTTTTTT
TRBV3-1/TRBV3-2	.	.	13	TRBJ1-2	CASSQGAREGYTF	TGTGCCAGCAGCCAAGGAGCCCGCGAAGGCTACACCTTC
TRBV30	TRBD2	.	17	TRBJ2-1	CAWSALRLAGGRGEQFF	TGTGCCTGGAGTGCGCTCAGACTAGCGGGGGGCCGGGGTGAGCAGTTCTTC
TRBV21-1	.	once	18	TRBJ1-5	CASSKEQVGGVSNQPQHF	TGTGCCAGCAGCAAAGAACAGGTCGGGGGGGTGTCCAATCAGCCCCAGCATTTT
TRBV13	.	.	14	TRBJ1-1	CASSPKRQANEAFF	TGTGCCAGCAGCCCAAAGAGACAGGCCAATGAAGCTTTCTTT
TRBV10-2	.	.	13	TRBJ1-5	CASSEQVHQPQHF	TGCGCCAGCAGTGAGCAGGTACATCAGCCCCAGCATTTT
TRBV19	TRBD1	.	15	TRBJ1-5	CASIRTGGSNQPQHF	TGTGCCAGTATCCGGACAGGGGGTAGCAATCAGCCCCAGCATTTT
TRBV5-1	.	.	13	TRBJ1-4	CASSFASDEKLFF	TGCGCCAGCAGCTTTGCTTCGGATGAAAAACTGTTTTTT
TRBV30	TRBD1	.	14	TRBJ2-2	CAWGDRGRTGELFF	TGTGCCTGGGGAGACAGGGGACGGACCGGGGAGCTGTTTTTT
TRBV27	TRBD1	.	12	TRBJ1-2	CASSTGGWGYTF	TGTGCCAGCAGTACAGGGGGATGGGGCTACACCTTC
TRBV7-2	.	.	17	TRBJ1-4	CASSLKGGRGSGEKLFF	TGTGCCAGCAGCTTAAAGGGTGGTAGGGGGTCGGGTGAAAAACTGTTTTTT
TRBV2	.	.	16	TRBJ1-5	CASSGGPPGLNQPQHF	TGTGCCAGCAGTGGCGGGCCACCGGGTCTCAATCAGCCCCAGCATTTT
TRBV7-6	.	.	15	TRBJ2-7	CASSLSWEFGDEQYF	TGTGCCAGCAGCTTATCCTGGGAGTTTGGTGACGAGCAGTACTTC
TRBV5-5	.	.	11	TRBJ2-7	CASSLWAEQYF	TGTGCCAGCAGCTTGTGGGCAGAGCAGTACTTC
TRBV5-6	.	.	16	TRBJ1-2	CASSRRVSGVGNGYTF	TGTGCCAGCAGCCGAAGAGTATCAGGGGTAGGGAATGGCTACACCTTC
TRBV7-3	TRBD2	.	17	TRBJ2-3	CASSSLAGGFNTDTQYF	TGTGCCAGCAGCTCGTTAGCGGGGGGCTTCAACACAGATACGCAGTATTTT
TRBV18	TRBD1	.	15	TRBJ1-3	CASSPDRGPGNTIYF	TGTGCCAGCTCCCCGGACAGGGGGCCTGGAAACACCATATATTTT
TRBV5-1	.	.	16	TRBJ1-1	CASSPGQSSMVTEAFF	TGCGCCAGCAGTCCCGGACAGTCCTCGATGGTGACTGAAGCTTTCTTT
TRBV19	TRBD2	.	17	TRBJ2-4	CASSMVAGGLAKNIQYF	TGTGCCAGTAGTATGGTAGCGGGGGGCCTAGCCAAAAACATTCAGTACTTC
TRBV7-9	TRBD2	once	17	TRBJ2-7	CASSSTGGTSGIYEQYF	TGTGCCAGCAGCTCGACAGGTGGGACTAGCGGAATATACGAGCAGTACTTC
TRBV18	TRBD1	.	16	TRBJ1-3	CASSPQGQGIGNTIYF	TGTGCCAGCTCACCGCAGGGACAGGGGATCGGAAACACCATATATTTT
TRBV5-5	TRBD1	.	17	TRBJ1-2	CASSRAGSEQGRGGYTF	TGTGCCAGCAGCCGAGCCGGGTCGGAACAGGGGCGAGGGGGCTACACCTTC
TRBV5-1	TRBD1	.	16	TRBJ2-2	CASSLYGTGFTGELFF	TGCGCCAGCAGCTTGTATGGGACAGGGTTTACCGGGGAGCTGTTTTTT
TRBV11-3	TRBD1	.	15	TRBJ2-3	CASSKTGDGTDTQYF	TGTGCCAGCAGTAAAACAGGGGACGGCACAGATACGCAGTATTTT
TRBV4-1	.	.	15	TRBJ2-3	CASSQPGLDADTQYF	TGCGCCAGCAGCCAGCCGGGACTGGATGCAGATACGCAGTATTTT
TRBV4-1	TRBD2	.	16	TRBJ2-2	CASSQDKRGNTGELFF	TGCGCCAGCAGCCAAGACAAGCGGGGAAACACCGGGGAGCTGTTTTTT
TRBV20-1	.	.	11	TRBJ1-1	CSAQGNTEAFF	TGCAGTGCCCAGGGGAACACTGAAGCTTTCTTT
TRBV11-2	.	.	17	TRBJ1-3	CASSPIRVGTNGNTIYF	TGTGCCAGCAGCCCAATCCGTGTGGGGACTAATGGAAACACCATATATTTT
TRBV19	TRBD2	.	16	TRBJ2-1	CASKSHTASGDNEQFF	TGTGCCAGTAAGTCTCATACGGCTAGCGGGGACAATGAGCAGTTCTTC
TRBV2	TRBD1	.	16	TRBJ1-2	CASSASVGTGVYGYTF	TGTGCCAGCAGTGCCAGCGTGGGGACAGGGGTCTATGGCTACACCTTC
TRBV29-1	TRBD1	.	13	TRBJ1-2	CSVEMGQGYGYTF	TGCAGCGTTGAAATGGGACAGGGCTATGGCTACACCTTC
TRBV28	.	once	15	TRBJ2-2	CASRGTSTGTGELFF	TGTGCCAGCCGGGGAACCTCCACGGGCACCGGGGAGCTGTTTTTT
TRBV28	TRBD1	few	15	TRBJ1-5	CASSGNRGRNQPQHF	TGTGCCAGCAGCGGAAACAGGGGGCGAAATCAGCCCCAGCATTTT
TRBV7-6	.	.	16	TRBJ2-1	CASSASGTGGAARQFF	TGTGCCAGCAGCGCCTCCGGGACTGGCGGGGCAGCGCGTCAGTTCTTC
TRBV2	.	.	15	TRBJ2-7	CASSKRGGQEYEQYF	TGTGCCAGCAGTAAACGAGGAGGGCAAGAGTACGAGCAGTACTTC
TRBV11-1	.	.	15	TRBJ1-6	CASSSKSSYNSPLHF	TGTGCCAGCAGCTCTAAGAGCTCCTATAATTCACCCCTCCACTTT
TRBV6-5	.	.	11	TRBJ2-1	CASINSGEQFF	TGTGCCAGCATCAATTCCGGTGAGCAGTTCTTC
TRBV10-2	.	.	12	TRBJ1-2	CASSVGFRGYTF	TGCGCCAGCAGTGTGGGTTTCAGGGGCTACACCTTC
TRBV6-1	TRBD1	.	13	TRBJ1-2	CASSETGYYGYTF	TGTGCCAGCAGTGAGACAGGGTACTATGGCTACACCTTC
TRBV18	.	.	15	TRBJ1-1	CASSPQGEVNTEAFF	TGTGCCAGCTCACCACAGGGAGAGGTGAACACTGAAGCTTTCTTT
TRBV19	TRBD2	.	17	TRBJ2-7	CASSMGSGGQSSYEQYF	TGTGCCAGTAGTATGGGTAGCGGGGGCCAGAGCTCCTACGAGCAGTACTTC
TRBV6-5	.	.	13	TRBJ2-7	CASSYRGTYEQYF	TGTGCCAGCAGTTACCGGGGGACCTACGAGCAGTACTTC
TRBV12-5	TRBD1	.	17	TRBJ1-5	CASGPSPGTGMNQPQHF	TGTGCTAGTGGTCCTTCCCCCGGGACAGGGATGAATCAGCCCCAGCATTTT
TRBV7-3	.	.	14	TRBJ1-1	CASSAQGKGTEAFF	TGTGCCAGCAGCGCCCAGGGGAAGGGCACTGAAGCTTTCTTT
TRBV5-1	.	.	16	TRBJ1-3	CASSFGDNLGRNTIYF	TGCGCCAGCAGCTTCGGGGATAACCTAGGGCGGAACACCATATATTTT
TRBV7-6	TRBD1	.	16	TRBJ2-1	CASSRLQGATHNEQFF	TGTGCCAGCAGCAGACTGCAGGGGGCGACGCACAATGAGCAGTTCTTC
TRBV23-1	TRBD1	.	14	TRBJ1-2	CASSQYFRGDGYTF	TGCGCCAGCAGTCAATACTTCAGGGGGGACGGCTACACCTTC
TRBV7-9	.	.	14	TRBJ2-1	CATQEGSSYNEQFF	TGTGCCACCCAGGAGGGGAGCTCCTACAATGAGCAGTTCTTC
TRBV29-1	.	.	13	TRBJ1-1	CSVEQSMNTEAFF	TGCAGCGTTGAACAATCCATGAACACTGAAGCTTTCTTT
TRBV10-3	.	.	14	TRBJ1-1	CAIRASGNIMGAFF	TGTGCCATCAGAGCCTCCGGGAACATTATGGGAGCTTTCTTT
TRBV18	TRBD1	.	14	TRBJ2-5	CASSPYRGRETQYF	TGTGCCAGCTCACCTTACAGGGGGCGAGAGACCCAGTACTTC
TRBV30	.	.	11	TRBJ1-1	CAWSSYTEAFF	TGTGCCTGGAGTTCCTACACTGAAGCTTTCTTT
TRBV7-3	.	.	15	TRBJ2-7	CASSLTPDSSYEQYF	TGTGCCAGCAGCTTAACCCCGGACAGCTCCTACGAGCAGTACTTC
TRBV18	.	.	14	TRBJ2-1	CASSPRTENNEQFF	TGTGCCAGCTCACCACGGACAGAAAACAATGAGCAGTTCTTC
TRBV9	TRBD1	.	16	TRBJ1-3	CASSVGDRVTGNTIYF	TGTGCCAGCAGCGTAGGGGACAGGGTAACTGGAAACACCATATATTTT